The source of this TCR beta chain is a study of blood T cell repertoires in COVID-19. About the study: Material from acute and convalescent COVID-19 was sourced from the United States, Italy and Spain. The analysed material was cDNA or gDNA that came from T cells, B-cell-depleted T cells, or PBMCs.

Authors' data handling: Reference gene primer amplification in the assay estimated nucleated cell counts. The repertoire was sequenced with immunoSEQ multiplex PCR; TCRdb's copy has only in-frame clones and lacks some. The D gene and trimming were derived from the DNA, and the V and J assignments and clone size from that table. Of 60,000 to 85,000 clones in the sample, around 88% are singletons; the top ten hold around 10%. There are 17 residues in the CDR3. Trimming at V came to 3 bases and at J to 1 base, leaving 9 bases not matched to a gene. CDR1 SGHNT and CDR2 YYREEE come from the germline V gene (reference sequence).

The material sequenced was peripheral blood. The clonotype was recovered from a human donor in a cohort sampled during active COVID-19. The chain links TRBV5-4 to TRBJ1-3; 8 positions agree with TRBD1. CDR3: CASSSNNNRGSGNTIYF. CDR3 DNA sequence: TGTGCCAGCAGCTCCAATAATAACAGGGGGTCTGGAAACACCATATATTTT.